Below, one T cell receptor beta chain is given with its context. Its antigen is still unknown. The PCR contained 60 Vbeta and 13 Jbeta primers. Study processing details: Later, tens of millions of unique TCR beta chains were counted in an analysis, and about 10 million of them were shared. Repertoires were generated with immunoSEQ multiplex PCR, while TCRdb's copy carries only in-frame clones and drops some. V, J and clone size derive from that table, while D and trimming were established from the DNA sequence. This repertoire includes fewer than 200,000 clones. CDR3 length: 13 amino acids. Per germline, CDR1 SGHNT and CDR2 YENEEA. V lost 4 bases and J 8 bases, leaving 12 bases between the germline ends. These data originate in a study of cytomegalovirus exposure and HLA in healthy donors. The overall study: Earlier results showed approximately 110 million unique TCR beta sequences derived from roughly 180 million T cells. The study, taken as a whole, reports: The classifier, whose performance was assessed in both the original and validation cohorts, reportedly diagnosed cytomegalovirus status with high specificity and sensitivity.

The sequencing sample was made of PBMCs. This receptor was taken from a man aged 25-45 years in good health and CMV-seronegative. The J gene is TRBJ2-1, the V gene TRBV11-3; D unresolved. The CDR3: CASSYDGLDEQFF. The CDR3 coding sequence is TGTGCCAGCAGCTACGACGGGTTGGATGAGCAGTTCTTC. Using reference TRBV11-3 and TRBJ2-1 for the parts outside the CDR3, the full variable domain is EAGVVQSPRYKIIEKKQPVAFWCNPISGHNTLYWYLQNLGQGPELLIRYENEEAVDDSQLPKDRFSAERLKGVDSTLKIQPAELGDSAVYLCASSYDGLDEQFFGPGTRLTVL.